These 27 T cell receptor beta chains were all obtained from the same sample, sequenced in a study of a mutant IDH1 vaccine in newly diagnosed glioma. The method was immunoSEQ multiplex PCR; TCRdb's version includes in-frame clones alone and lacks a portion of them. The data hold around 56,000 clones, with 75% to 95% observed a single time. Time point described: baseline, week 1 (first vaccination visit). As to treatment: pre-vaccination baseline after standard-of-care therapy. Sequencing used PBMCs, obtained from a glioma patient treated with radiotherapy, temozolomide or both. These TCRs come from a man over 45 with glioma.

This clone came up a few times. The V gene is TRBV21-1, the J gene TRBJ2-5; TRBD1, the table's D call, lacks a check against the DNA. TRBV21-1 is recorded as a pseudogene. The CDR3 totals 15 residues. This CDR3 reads CASSECRGERETQYF. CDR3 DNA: TGTGCCAGCAGCGAGTGCAGGGGGGAACGGGAGACCCAGTACTTC.

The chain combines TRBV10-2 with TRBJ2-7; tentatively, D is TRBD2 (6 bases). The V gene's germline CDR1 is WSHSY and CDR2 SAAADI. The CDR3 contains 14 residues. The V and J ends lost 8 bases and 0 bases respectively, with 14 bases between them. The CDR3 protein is CASGGLPSSYEQYF. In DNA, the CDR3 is TGCGCCAGCGGGGGACTGCCGAGCTCCTACGAGCAGTACTTC.

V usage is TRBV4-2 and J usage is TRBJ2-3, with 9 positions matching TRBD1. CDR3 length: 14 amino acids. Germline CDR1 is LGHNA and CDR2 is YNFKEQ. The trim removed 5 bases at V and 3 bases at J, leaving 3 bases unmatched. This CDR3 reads CASSGTGKTDTQYF. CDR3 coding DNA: TGTGCCAGCAGCGGGACAGGGAAAACAGATACGCAGTATTTT.

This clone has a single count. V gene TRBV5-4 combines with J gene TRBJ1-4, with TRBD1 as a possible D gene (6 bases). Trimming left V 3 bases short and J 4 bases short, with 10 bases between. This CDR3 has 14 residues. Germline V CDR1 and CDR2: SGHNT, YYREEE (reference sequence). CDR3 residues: CASSSSDSNEKLFF. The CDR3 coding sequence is TGTGCCAGCAGCTCGTCGGACAGTAATGAAAAACTGTTTTTT.

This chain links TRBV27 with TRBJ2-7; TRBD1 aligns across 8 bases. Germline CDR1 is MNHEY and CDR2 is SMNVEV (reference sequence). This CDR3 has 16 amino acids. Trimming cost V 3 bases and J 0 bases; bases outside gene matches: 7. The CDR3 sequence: CASSFGPDRVSYEQYF. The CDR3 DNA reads TGTGCCAGCAGTTTCGGGCCGGACAGGGTCTCCTACGAGCAGTACTTC.

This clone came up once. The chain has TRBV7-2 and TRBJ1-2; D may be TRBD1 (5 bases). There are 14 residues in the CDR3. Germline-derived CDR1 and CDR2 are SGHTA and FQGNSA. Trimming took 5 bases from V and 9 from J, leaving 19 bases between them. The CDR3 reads CASSQPTTRDRYTF. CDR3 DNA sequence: TGTGCCAGCAGCCAACCTACAACCAGGGACCGCTACACCTTC.

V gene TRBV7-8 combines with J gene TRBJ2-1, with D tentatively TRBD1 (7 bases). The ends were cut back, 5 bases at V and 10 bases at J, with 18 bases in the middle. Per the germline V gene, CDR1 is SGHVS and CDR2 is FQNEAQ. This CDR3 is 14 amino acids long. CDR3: CASSQSQGGREQFF. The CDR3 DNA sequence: TGTGCCAGCAGCCAATCCCAGGGGGGTCGAGAGCAGTTCTTC.

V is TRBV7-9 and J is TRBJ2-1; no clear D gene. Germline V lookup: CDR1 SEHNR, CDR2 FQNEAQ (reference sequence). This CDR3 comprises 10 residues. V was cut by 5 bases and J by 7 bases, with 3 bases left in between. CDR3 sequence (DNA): TGTGCCAGCAGCCGGAATGAGCAGTTCTTC. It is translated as CASSRNEQFF.

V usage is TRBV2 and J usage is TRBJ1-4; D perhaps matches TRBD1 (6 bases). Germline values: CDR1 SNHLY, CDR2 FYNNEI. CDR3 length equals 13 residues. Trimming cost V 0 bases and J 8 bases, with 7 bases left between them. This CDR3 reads CASSEATGEKLFF. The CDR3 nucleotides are TGTGCCAGCAGTGAAGCAACAGGGGAAAAACTGTTTTTT.

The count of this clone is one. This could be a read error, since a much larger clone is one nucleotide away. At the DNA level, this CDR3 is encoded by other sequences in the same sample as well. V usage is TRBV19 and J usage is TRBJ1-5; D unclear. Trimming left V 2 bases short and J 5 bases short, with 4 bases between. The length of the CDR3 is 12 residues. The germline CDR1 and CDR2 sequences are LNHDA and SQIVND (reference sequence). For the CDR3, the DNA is TGTGCCAGTAGTATAAGGGATCAGCCCCAGCATTTT. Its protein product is CASSIRDQPQHF.

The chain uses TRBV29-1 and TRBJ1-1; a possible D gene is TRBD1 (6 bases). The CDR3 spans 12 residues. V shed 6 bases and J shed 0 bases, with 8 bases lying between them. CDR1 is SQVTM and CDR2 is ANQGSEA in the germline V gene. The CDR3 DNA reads TGCAGCGTCGGACAGTTGAACACTGAAGCTTTCTTT. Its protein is CSVGQLNTEAFF.

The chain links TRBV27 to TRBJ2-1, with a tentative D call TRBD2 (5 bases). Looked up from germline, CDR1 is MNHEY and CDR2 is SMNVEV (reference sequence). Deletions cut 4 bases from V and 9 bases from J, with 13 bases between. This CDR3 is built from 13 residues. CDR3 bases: TGTGCCAGCAGTTCATCGCCTAGCAGTGAGCAGTTCTTC. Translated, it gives CASSSSPSSEQFF.

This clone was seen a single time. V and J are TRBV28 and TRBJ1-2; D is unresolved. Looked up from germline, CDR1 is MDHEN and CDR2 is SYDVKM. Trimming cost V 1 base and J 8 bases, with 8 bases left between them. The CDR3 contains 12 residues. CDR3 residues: CASSLSRQGYTF. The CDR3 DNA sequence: TGTGCCAGCAGTTTATCGAGGCAAGGCTACACCTTC.

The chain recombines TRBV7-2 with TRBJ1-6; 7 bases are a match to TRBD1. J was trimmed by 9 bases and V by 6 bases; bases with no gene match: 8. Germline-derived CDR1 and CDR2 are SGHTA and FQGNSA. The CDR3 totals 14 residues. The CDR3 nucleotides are TGTGCCAGCAGGACCCAGGGGGAAGGTTCACCCCTCCACTTT. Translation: CASRTQGEGSPLHF.

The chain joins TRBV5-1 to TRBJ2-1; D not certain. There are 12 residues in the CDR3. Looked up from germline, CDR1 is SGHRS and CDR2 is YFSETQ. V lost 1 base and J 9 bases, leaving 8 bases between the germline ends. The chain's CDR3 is CASSLSGVEQFF. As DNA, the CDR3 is TGCGCCAGCAGCTTGAGTGGGGTTGAGCAGTTCTTC.

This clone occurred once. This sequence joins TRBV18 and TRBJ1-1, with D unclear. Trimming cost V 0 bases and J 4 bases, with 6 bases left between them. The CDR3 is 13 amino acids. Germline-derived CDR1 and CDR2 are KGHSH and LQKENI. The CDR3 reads CASSPPDGTEAFF. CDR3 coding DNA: TGTGCCAGCTCACCACCGGACGGCACTGAAGCTTTCTTT.

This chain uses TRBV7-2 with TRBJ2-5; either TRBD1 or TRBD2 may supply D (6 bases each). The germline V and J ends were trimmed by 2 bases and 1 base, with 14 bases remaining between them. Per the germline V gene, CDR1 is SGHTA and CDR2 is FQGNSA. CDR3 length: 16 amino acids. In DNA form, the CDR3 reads TGTGCCAGCAGCTTACTGGGGGGCAGGGGCCAAGAGACCCAGTACTTC. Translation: CASSLLGGRGQETQYF.

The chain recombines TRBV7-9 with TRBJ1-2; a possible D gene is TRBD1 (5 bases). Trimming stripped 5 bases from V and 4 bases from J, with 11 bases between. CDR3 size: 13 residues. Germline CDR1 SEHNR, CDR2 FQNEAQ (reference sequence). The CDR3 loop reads CASSMTVTYGYTF. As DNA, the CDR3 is TGTGCCAGCAGCATGACAGTAACCTATGGCTACACCTTC.

The CDR3 spells CASSVDAGNTIYF. CDR3 bases: TGTGCCAGCAGCGTAGACGCTGGAAACACCATATATTTT. The gene calls are TRBV9 and TRBJ1-3; D is ambiguous. V lost 0 bases and J lost 2, with 3 bases in between. There are 13 residues in the CDR3. Germline V gives CDR1 SGDLS, CDR2 YYNGEE.

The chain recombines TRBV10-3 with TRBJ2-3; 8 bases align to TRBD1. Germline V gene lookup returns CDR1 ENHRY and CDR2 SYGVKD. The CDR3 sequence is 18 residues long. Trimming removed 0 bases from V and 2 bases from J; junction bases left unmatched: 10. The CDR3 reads CAISESQWGQGATDTQYF. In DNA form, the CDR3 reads TGTGCCATCAGTGAGTCCCAGTGGGGGCAGGGGGCCACAGATACGCAGTATTTT.

This CDR3 reads CASSEGVGEQYF. CDR3 coding DNA: TGTGCCAGCAGTGAAGGGGTGGGGGAGCAGTACTTC. The genes are TRBV6-1 and TRBJ2-7; D is ambiguous. V shed 1 base and J shed 7 bases, with 8 bases lying between them. The CDR3 consists of 12 residues. Germline CDR1 MNHNS, CDR2 SASEGT.

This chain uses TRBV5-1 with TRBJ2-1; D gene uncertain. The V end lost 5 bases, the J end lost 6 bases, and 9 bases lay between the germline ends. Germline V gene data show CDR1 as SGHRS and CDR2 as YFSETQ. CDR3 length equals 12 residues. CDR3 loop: CASSPVGNEQFF. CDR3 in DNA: TGCGCCAGCAGTCCTGTGGGCAATGAGCAGTTCTTC.

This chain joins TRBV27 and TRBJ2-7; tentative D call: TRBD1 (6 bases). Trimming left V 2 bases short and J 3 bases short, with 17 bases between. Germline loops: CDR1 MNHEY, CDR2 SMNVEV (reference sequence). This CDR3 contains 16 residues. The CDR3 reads CASSLVWGTRHYEQYF. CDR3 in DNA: TGTGCCAGCAGTTTAGTGTGGGGGACACGGCACTACGAGCAGTACTTC.

The CDR3 coding sequence is TGTGCCAGCGCCGGGACTAGCGGGAGTTACGAGCAGTACTTC. This codes for CASAGTSGSYEQYF. The chain is built from TRBV2 and TRBJ2-7, with TRBD2 identical over 14 bases. The V and J ends lost 8 bases and 4 bases, in that order; junction bases with no gene match: 4. This CDR3 spans 14 amino acids. CDR1 is SNHLY and CDR2 is FYNNEI in the germline V gene. The whole variable domain, filled in from reference TRBV2 and TRBJ2-7, reads EPEVTQTPSHQVTQMGQEVILRCVPISNHLYFYWYRQILGQKVEFLVSFYNNEISEKSEIFDDQFSVERPDGSNFTLKIRSTKLEDSAMYFCASAGTSGSYEQYFGPGTRLTVT.

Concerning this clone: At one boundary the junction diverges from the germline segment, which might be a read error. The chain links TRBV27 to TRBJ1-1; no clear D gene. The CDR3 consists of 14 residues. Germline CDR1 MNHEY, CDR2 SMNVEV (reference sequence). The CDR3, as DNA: TGTGCCAGCGGTTTCATCTCCACGGGAACTGAAGCTTTCTTT. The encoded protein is CASGFISTGTEAFF.

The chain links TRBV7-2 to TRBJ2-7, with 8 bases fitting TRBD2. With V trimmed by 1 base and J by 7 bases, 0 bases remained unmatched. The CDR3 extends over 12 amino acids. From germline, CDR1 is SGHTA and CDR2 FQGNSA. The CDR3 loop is CASSLGGREQYF. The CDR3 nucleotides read TGTGCCAGCAGCTTAGGCGGGAGGGAGCAGTACTTC.

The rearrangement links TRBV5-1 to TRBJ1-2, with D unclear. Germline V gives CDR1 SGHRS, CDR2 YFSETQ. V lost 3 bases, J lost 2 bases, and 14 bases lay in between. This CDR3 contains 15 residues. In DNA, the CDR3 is TGCGCCAGCAGCTCGACCCCGGGTACGAACTATGGCTACACCTTC. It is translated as CASSSTPGTNYGYTF.